This record looks at one T cell receptor (beta chain) sequence and its context. The data originate from a study of T cells in tumors and immune-related adverse events. Generated by immunoSEQ multiplex PCR, the TCRdb table keeps only in-frame clones and is missing some. Of a few thousand clones in the sample, more than 75% are singletons; the top ten hold about 21%. The CDR3 runs to 16 residues. Trimming left V 2 bases short and J 0 bases short, with 11 bases between. CDR1 and CDR2 (germline): MDHEN, SYDVKM. This TCR was recovered from a female donor with metastatic renal cell carcinoma. The material was skin tissue, obtained from a patient treated with anti-PD-1 therapy. The chain joins TRBV28 to TRBJ1-3, with a weak D call TRBD1 (5 bases). The CDR3 coding sequence is TGTGCCAGCAGTTTAGACATGAGGGGCTCTGGAAACACCATATATTTT. Translating gives CASSLDMRGSGNTIYF.